This T cell receptor (beta chain) was recovered during a study of blood T cells in healthy people across ages. Study outcomes and limitations: A strong correlation between TCR beta diversity and naive T cell percentage was seen.

Together with a sample-barcoded 5' primer, a J-beta primer mix was included in a second PCR lasting about 7 to 12 cycles. TCRdb recomputed calls from the 5' RACE reads with MiXCR, one row per CDR3 protein. In the table there are some 1,800,000 distinct CDR3 sequences, approximately 39% of which are singletons. With regard to this clonotype: Antigen unknown. An end of the junction does not agree with germline; a read error may underlie this.

This CDR3 spans 14 amino acids. Germline values: CDR1 DFQATT, CDR2 SNEGSKA (reference sequence). Total RNA was isolated from each sample in quantities of at least 5.5 micrograms. What was sequenced was blood. This TCR came from a human donor in good health. The chain joins TRBV20-1 to TRBJ1-5; D possibly corresponds to TRBD1 (5 bases). The CDR3 spells CSARVPGGNQPQHF. In nucleotides, the CDR3 is TGTAGTGCTAGAGTTCCGGGGGGCAATCAGCCCCAGCATTTT.